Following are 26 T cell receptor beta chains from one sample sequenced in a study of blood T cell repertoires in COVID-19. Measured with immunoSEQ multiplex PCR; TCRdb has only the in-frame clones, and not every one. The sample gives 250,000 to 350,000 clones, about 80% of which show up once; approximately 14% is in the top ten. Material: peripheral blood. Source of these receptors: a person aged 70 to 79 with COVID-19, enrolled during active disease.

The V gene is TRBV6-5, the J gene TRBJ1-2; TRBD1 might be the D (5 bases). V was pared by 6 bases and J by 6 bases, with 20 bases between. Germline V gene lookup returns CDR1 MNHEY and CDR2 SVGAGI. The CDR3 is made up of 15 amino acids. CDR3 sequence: CASRTAHREKDGYTF. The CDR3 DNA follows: TGTGCCAGCAGGACAGCCCACCGAGAAAAAGATGGCTACACCTTC.

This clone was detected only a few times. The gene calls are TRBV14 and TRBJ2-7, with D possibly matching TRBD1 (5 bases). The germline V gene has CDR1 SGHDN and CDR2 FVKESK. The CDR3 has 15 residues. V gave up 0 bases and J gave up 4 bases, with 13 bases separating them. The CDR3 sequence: CASSQDLGHPYEQYF. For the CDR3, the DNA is TGTGCCAGCAGCCAAGATCTCGGACACCCGTACGAGCAGTACTTC.

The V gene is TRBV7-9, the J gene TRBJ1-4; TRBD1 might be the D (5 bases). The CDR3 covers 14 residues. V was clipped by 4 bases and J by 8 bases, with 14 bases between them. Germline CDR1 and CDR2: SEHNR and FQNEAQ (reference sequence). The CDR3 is CASSSLRGIEKLFF. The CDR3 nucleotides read TGTGCCAGCAGCTCCCTCCGGGGGATAGAAAAACTGTTTTTT.

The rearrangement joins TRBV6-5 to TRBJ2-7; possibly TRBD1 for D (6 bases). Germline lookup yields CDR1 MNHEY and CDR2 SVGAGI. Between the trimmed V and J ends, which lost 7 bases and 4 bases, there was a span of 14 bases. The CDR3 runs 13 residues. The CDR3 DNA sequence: TGTGCCAGCACACTGGACAGCCTTTACGAGCAGTACTTC. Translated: CASTLDSLYEQYF.

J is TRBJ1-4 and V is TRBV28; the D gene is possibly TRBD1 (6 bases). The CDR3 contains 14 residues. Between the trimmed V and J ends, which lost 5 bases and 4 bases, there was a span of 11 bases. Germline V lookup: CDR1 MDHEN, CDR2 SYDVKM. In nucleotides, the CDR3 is TGTGCCAGCAGTCCCATGGACAGTAATGAAAAACTGTTTTTT. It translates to CASSPMDSNEKLFF.

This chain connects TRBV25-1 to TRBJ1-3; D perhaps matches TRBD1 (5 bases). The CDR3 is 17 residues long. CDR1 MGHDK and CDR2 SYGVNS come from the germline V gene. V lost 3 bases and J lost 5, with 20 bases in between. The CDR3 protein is CASSDQGRATPRNTIYF. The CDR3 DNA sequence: TGTGCCAGCAGTGATCAAGGCAGGGCCACACCGAGAAACACCATATATTTT.

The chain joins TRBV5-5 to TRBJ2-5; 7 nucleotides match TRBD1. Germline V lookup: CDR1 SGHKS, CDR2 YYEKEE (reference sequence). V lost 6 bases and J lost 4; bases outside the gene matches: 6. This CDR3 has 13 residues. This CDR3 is CASKPGGAETQYF. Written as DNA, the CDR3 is TGTGCCAGCAAACCAGGGGGTGCAGAGACCCAGTACTTC.

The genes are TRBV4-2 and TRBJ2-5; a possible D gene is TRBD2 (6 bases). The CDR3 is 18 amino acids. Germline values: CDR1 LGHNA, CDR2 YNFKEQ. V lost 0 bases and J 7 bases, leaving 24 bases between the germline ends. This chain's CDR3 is CASSQEEAWTTGDATQYF. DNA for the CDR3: TGTGCCAGCAGCCAAGAAGAAGCGTGGACTACGGGGGATGCGACCCAGTACTTC.

DNA of the CDR3: TGCGCCAGCAGCCCCCGGAAGGTACTAGGACTCGGTAAAAGCACAGATACGCAGTATTTT. This translates into CASSPRKVLGLGKSTDTQYF. The V gene is TRBV5-1, the J gene TRBJ2-3; tentatively, D is TRBD2 (5 bases). This CDR3 spans 20 amino acids. The germline V gene encodes CDR1 SGHRS and CDR2 YFSETQ. Trimming removed 4 bases at V and 0 bases at J, with 27 bases between. The full variable domain, in which reference TRBV5-1 and TRBJ2-3 provide the parts outside the CDR3, is KAGVTQTPRYLIKTRGQQVTLSCSPISGHRSVSWYQQTPGQGLQFLFEYFSETQRNKGNFPGRFSGRQFSNSRSEMNVSTLELGDSALYLCASSPRKVLGLGKSTDTQYFGPGTRLTVL.

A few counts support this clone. CDR3 in amino acids: CASSLLSNQPQHF. The CDR3 DNA follows: TGCGCCAGCAGCTTGTTAAGCAATCAGCCCCAGCATTTT. The chain uses TRBV5-1 and TRBJ1-5, with D unclear. The CDR3 spans 13 residues. CDR1 is SGHRS, CDR2 YFSETQ, per germline. Trimming removed 1 base from V and 1 base from J, with 3 bases in between.

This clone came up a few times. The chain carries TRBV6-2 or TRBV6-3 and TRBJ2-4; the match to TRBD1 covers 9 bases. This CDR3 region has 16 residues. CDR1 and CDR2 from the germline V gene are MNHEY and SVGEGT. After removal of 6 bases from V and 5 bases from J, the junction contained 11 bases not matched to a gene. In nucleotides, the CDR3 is TGTGCCAGCAGCTATCCGGGACAGGGCAGCCAAAACATTCAGTACTTC. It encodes CASSYPGQGSQNIQYF.

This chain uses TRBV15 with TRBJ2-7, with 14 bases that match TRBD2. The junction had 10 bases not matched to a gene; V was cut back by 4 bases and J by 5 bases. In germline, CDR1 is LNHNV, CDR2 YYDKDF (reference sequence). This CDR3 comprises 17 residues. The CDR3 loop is CATSTGLAGGFLDEQYF. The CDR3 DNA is TGTGCCACCAGCACAGGACTAGCGGGAGGTTTTCTCGACGAGCAGTACTTC.

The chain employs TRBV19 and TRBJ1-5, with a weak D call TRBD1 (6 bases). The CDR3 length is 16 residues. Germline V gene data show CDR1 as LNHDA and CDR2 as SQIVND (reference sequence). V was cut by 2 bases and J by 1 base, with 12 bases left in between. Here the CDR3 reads CASSILSGGSNQPQHF. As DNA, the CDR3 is TGTGCCAGTAGTATACTTTCTGGGGGCAGCAATCAGCCCCAGCATTTT.

CDR3 DNA: TGTGCCAGCAGTTCCATAGTTCGAGTAGAGCAGTTCTTC. The encoded protein is CASSSIVRVEQFF. The chain uses TRBV6-2 or TRBV6-3 and TRBJ2-1; D is undetermined. V shed 4 bases and J shed 10 bases, with 14 bases lying between them. CDR1 MNHEY and CDR2 SVGEGT come from the germline V gene. CDR3 size: 13 residues.

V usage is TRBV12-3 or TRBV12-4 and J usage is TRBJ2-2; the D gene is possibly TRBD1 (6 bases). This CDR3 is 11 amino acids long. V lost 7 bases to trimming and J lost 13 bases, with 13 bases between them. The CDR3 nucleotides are TGTGCCAGCATCCTGGACAGTCGGCTGTTTTTT. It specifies CASILDSRLFF.

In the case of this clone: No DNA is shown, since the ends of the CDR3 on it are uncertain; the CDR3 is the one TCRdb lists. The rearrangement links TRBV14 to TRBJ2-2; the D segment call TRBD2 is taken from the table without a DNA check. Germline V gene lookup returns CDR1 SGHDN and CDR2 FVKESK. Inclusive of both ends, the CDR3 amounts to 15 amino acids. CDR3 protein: CASSFRERRAGELFF.

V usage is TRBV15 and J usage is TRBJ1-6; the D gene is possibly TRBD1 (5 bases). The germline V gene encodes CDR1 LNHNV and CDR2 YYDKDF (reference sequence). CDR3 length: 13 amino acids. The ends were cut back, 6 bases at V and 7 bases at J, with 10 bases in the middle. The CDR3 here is CATRQDDNSPLHF. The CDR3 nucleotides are TGTGCCACCAGACAGGACGACAATTCACCCCTCCACTTT.

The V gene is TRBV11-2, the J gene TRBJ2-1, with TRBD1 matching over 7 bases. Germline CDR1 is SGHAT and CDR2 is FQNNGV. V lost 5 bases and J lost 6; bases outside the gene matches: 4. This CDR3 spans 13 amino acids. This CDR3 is CASSRGQPNEQFF. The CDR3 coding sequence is TGTGCCAGCAGCCGGGGACAGCCCAATGAGCAGTTCTTC. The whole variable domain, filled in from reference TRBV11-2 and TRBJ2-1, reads EAGVAQSPRYKIIEKRQSVAFWCNPISGHATLYWYQQILGQGPKLLIQFQNNGVVDDSQLPKDRFSAERLKGVDSTLKIQPAKLEDSAVYLCASSRGQPNEQFFGPGTRLTVL.

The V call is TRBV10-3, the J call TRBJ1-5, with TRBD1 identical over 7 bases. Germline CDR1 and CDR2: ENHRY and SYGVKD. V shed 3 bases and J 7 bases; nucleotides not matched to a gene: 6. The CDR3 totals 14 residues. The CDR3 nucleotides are TGTGCCATCAGTGACGGGACAGTTTGGCAGCCCCAGCATTTT. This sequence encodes CAISDGTVWQPQHF.

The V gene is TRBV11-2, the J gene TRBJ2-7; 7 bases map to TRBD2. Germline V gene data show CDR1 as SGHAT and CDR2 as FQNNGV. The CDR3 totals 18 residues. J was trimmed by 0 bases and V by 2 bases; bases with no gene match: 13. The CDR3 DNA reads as TGTGCCAGCAGCTTAACTTCCCCTACTAGCGCGAGCTCCTACGAGCAGTACTTC. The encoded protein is CASSLTSPTSASSYEQYF.

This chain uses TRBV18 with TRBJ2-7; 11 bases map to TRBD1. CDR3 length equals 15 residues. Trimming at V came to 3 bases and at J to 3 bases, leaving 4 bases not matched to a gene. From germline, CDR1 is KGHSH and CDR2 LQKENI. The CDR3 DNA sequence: TGTGCCAGCTCACCTTCCGGGACAGGGGGCTACGAGCAGTACTTC. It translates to CASSPSGTGGYEQYF. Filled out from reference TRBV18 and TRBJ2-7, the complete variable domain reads NAGVMQNPRHLVRRRGQEARLRCSPMKGHSHVYWYRQLPEEGLKFMVYLQKENIIDESGMPKERFSAEFPKEGPSILRIQQVVRGDSAAYFCASSPSGTGGYEQYFGPGTRLTVT.

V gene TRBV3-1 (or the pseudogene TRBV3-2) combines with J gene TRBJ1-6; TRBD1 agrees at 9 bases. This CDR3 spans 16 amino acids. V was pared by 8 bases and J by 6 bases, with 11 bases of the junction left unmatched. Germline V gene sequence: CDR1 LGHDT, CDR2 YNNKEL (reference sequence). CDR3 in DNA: TGTGCCAGCTCGAAACAGGGGGCCCCCAGTAATTCACCCCTCCACTTT. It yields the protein CASSKQGAPSNSPLHF.

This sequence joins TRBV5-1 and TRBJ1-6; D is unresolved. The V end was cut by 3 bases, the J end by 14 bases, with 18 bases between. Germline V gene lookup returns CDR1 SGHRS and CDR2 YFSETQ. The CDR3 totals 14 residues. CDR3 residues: CASSSGEGVTALHF. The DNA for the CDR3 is TGCGCCAGCAGCTCCGGGGAAGGCGTTACGGCCCTCCACTTT.

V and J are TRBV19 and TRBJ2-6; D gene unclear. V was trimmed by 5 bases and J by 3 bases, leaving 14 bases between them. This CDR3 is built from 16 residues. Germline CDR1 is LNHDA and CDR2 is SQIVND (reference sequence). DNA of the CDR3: TGTGCCAGTAGTCCCACAGTGAGAATTGGGGCCAACGTCCTGACTTTC. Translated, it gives CASSPTVRIGANVLTF. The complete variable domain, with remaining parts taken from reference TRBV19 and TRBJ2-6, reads DGGITQSPKYLFRKEGQNVTLSCEQNLNHDAMYWYRQDPGQGLRLIYYSQIVNDFQKGDIAEGYSVSREKKESFPLTVTSAQKNPTAFYLCASSPTVRIGANVLTFGAGSRLTVL.

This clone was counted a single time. The CDR3 coding sequence is TGTGCCAGTAGTATAGTGTTCGGGGGACCGGGAACCTACAATGAGCAGTTCTTC. It codes for CASSIVFGGPGTYNEQFF. V and J are TRBV19 and TRBJ2-1; D perhaps matches TRBD2 (6 bases). The V end was cut by 1 base, the J end by 2 bases, with 18 bases between. The CDR3 sequence is 18 residues long. Germline V gives CDR1 LNHDA, CDR2 SQIVND (reference sequence).

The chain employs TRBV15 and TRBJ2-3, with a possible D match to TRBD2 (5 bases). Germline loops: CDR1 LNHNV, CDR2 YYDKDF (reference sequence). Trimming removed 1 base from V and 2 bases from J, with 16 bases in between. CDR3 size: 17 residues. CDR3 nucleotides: TGTGCCACCAGCAGAGCGGTCGGCAGCGGAATCACAGATACGCAGTATTTT. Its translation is CATSRAVGSGITDTQYF.